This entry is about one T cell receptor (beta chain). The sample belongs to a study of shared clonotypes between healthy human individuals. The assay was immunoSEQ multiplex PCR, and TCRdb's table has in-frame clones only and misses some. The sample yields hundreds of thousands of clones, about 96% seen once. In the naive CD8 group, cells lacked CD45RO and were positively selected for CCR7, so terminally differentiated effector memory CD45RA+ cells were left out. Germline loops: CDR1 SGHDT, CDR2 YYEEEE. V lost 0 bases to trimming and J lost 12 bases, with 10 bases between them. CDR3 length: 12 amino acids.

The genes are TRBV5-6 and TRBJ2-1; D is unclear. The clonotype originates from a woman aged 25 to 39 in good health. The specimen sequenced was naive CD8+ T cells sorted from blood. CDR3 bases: TGTGCCAGCAGCTTGGGGGGATTGGGGCAGTTCTTC. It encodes CASSLGGLGQFF.